The 8 T cell receptor beta chains in this list originate from one sample, sequenced in a study of vaccination effects on CD4 cells after COVID-19. Their target antigens are unknown. ViraFEST assay sequencing came after antigen-specific CD4+ T cells were expanded with viral peptide pools. CD4+ T cell isolation took place after approximately 11 days of culture. The table came from immunoSEQ multiplex PCR; TCRdb's copy has only in-frame clones and leaves some out. The sample contains about 79,000 clones, roughly 72% of which appear only once. Sequencing was performed on CD4+ T cells from PBMCs cultured with HCoV-229E spike peptides, taken before COVID-19 vaccination. Receptors were obtained from a human donor who received a COVID-19 vaccine.

This CDR3 is CAISKGTATYEQYV. The CDR3 nucleotides read TGTGCCATCAGCAAGGGGACAGCCACCTACGAGCAGTACGTC. The chain is built from TRBV10-3 and TRBJ2-7; 7 bases are a match to TRBD1. This CDR3 region has 14 residues. Germline lookup yields CDR1 ENHRY and CDR2 SYGVKD. V lost 6 bases, J lost 2 bases, and 7 bases stayed unmatched.

This chain links TRBV5-1 with TRBJ2-3; 8 positions agree with TRBD2. The CDR3 length is 15 residues. The J segment lost 1 base and the V segment lost 0 bases, leaving 1 base of the junction unmatched. Germline V gives CDR1 SGHRS, CDR2 YFSETQ. The CDR3 sequence: CASSLAAGGTDTQYF. CDR3 DNA sequence: TGCGCCAGCAGCTTGGCAGCGGGGGGCACAGATACGCAGTATTTT. The complete variable domain, with remaining parts taken from reference TRBV5-1 and TRBJ2-3, reads KAGVTQTPRYLIKTRGQQVTLSCSPISGHRSVSWYQQTPGQGLQFLFEYFSETQRNKGNFPGRFSGRQFSNSRSEMNVSTLELGDSALYLCASSLAAGGTDTQYFGPGTRLTVL.

The V gene is TRBV9, the J gene TRBJ2-1, with D perhaps TRBD1 (5 bases). Per the germline V gene, CDR1 is SGDLS and CDR2 is YYNGEE. V was pared by 6 bases and J by 10 bases, with 23 bases between. The CDR3 runs to 15 residues. The CDR3 loop reads CASNPRADSHLEQFF. The DNA of the CDR3 is TGTGCCAGCAACCCCCGCGCCGACAGCCACCTGGAGCAGTTCTTC.

The rearrangement links TRBV5-4 to TRBJ1-2, with D possibly being TRBD1 (5 bases). This CDR3 spans 15 amino acids. Deletions cut 0 bases from V and 8 bases from J, with 17 bases between. Germline V lookup: CDR1 SGHNT, CDR2 YYREEE (reference sequence). CDR3 in DNA: TGTGCCAGCAGCTTGGGAGGACGTGGGGCTCGCGGCTACACCTTC. Protein sequence: CASSLGGRGARGYTF.

The chain couples TRBV5-1 to TRBJ2-5; 9 bases match TRBD2. From germline, CDR1 is SGHRS and CDR2 YFSETQ. J lost 1 base, V lost 3 bases, and 7 bases had no gene match. This CDR3 region has 16 residues. CDR3 region: CASSSMTSGSQETQYF. Written as DNA, the CDR3 is TGCGCCAGCAGCTCAATGACTAGCGGTTCCCAAGAGACCCAGTACTTC.

The rearrangement uses TRBV6-5 and TRBJ1-6, with D maybe TRBD1 (5 bases). The CDR3 runs 14 residues. The V gene's germline CDR1 is MNHEY and CDR2 SVGAGI. Trimming took off 5 bases at V and 5 bases at J, with 10 bases between the two ends. CDR3 nucleotides: TGTGCCAGCAGTCAAAAGACAGATAATTCACCCCTCCACTTT. This translates into CASSQKTDNSPLHF.

The chain has TRBV7-9 and TRBJ2-3; 8 bases line up with TRBD1. The CDR3 is made up of 15 amino acids. The V segment lost 1 base and the J segment 3 bases; nucleotides outside the gene matches: 3. Per the germline V gene, CDR1 is SEHNR and CDR2 is FQNEAQ (reference sequence). CDR3 in DNA: TGTGCCAGCAGCTTAGGCAGGGGGCTTACAGATACGCAGTATTTT. This codes for CASSLGRGLTDTQYF. The whole variable domain, filled in from reference TRBV7-9 and TRBJ2-3, reads DTGVSQNPRHKITKRGQNVTFRCDPISEHNRLYWYRQTLGQGPEFLTYFQNEAQLEKSRLLSDRFSAERPKGSFSTLEIQRTEQGDSAMYLCASSLGRGLTDTQYFGPGTRLTVL.

The CDR3 DNA reads as TGCGCCAGCAGCGCAACAGTGCAGTTGGCGGGCACTGAAGCTTTCTTT. This translates into CASSATVQLAGTEAFF. V gene TRBV5-1 combines with J gene TRBJ1-1, with no clear D. The ends were cut back, 4 bases at V and 4 bases at J, with 20 bases in the middle. CDR1 and CDR2 from the germline V gene are SGHRS and YFSETQ. This CDR3 spans 16 amino acids.